These 22 T cell receptor beta chains were all obtained from the same sample, sequenced in a study of T cells after yellow fever vaccination. Using its own MiXCR run on the 5' RACE reads, TCRdb lists one record per CDR3 protein. The sample holds 340,000 or so distinct CDR3 sequences, around 13% seen once. Sequencing used CD4+ T cells sorted from PBMCs, obtained 15 days after the yellow fever booster vaccination. These receptors all come from a man aged 18 to 29 who received the YFV17D yellow fever vaccine.

This clonotype came up a few times. The chain uses TRBV9 and TRBJ2-1, with 10 bases matching TRBD1. The CDR3 sequence is 15 residues long. Per germline, CDR1 SGDLS and CDR2 YYNGEE. With V trimmed by 3 bases and J by 7 bases, 7 bases remained unmatched. The CDR3, as DNA: TGTGCCAGCAGCGGGCGACAGGGGGCAATGAATGAGCAGTTCTTC. Its protein product is CASSGRQGAMNEQFF.

This clonotype was recorded a few times. The CDR3 loop is CAISDQTTEAFF. CDR3 bases: TGTGCCATCAGTGACCAGACTACCGAAGCTTTCTTT. V usage is TRBV10-3 and J usage is TRBJ1-1; D is uncertain. Deletions cut 3 bases from V and 8 bases from J, with 10 bases between. Per germline, CDR1 ENHRY and CDR2 SYGVKD. The CDR3 is 12 residues long.

The DNA for the CDR3 is TGTGCCAGCAGCTTGAGAACGGGGCTCGGAGAGACCCAGTACTTC. Its protein product is CASSLRTGLGETQYF. The chain uses TRBV7-9 and TRBJ2-5, with D possibly called TRBD1 or TRBD2 (5 bases each). Germline V gives CDR1 SEHNR, CDR2 FQNEAQ (reference sequence). The V end was cut by 3 bases, the J end by 4 bases, with 15 bases between. The CDR3 has 15 residues. Looking up the rest from reference TRBV7-9 and TRBJ2-5 gives the full variable domain: DTGVSQNPRHKITKRGQNVTFRCDPISEHNRLYWYRQTLGQGPEFLTYFQNEAQLEKSRLLSDRFSAERPKGSFSTLEIQRTEQGDSAMYLCASSLRTGLGETQYFGPGTRLLVL.

This clonotype came up a few times. The rearrangement uses TRBV6-9 and TRBJ1-5; the D gene is possibly TRBD1 (6 bases). Looked up from germline, CDR1 is MNHGY and CDR2 is SVAAGI. CDR3 length: 17 residues. The V and J ends lost 6 bases and 0 bases respectively, with 18 bases between them. CDR3 residues: CASRDGVRQASNQPQHF. DNA for the CDR3: TGTGCCAGCAGAGACGGCGTCCGACAGGCTAGCAATCAGCCCCAGCATTTT.

A few counts support this clonotype. The chain recombines TRBV29-1 with TRBJ1-1; D is uncertain. The CDR3 covers 13 residues. Germline values: CDR1 SQVTM, CDR2 ANQGSEA. Trimming cost V 5 bases and J 0 bases, with 10 bases left between them. This chain's CDR3 is CSVQQIMNTEAFF. CDR3 sequence (DNA): TGCAGCGTTCAGCAGATAATGAACACTGAAGCTTTCTTT.

This clonotype was counted only a few times. The rearrangement uses TRBV5-1 and TRBJ1-2, with TRBD1 identical over 7 bases. Germline V gene data show CDR1 as SGHRS and CDR2 as YFSETQ. The V segment lost 0 bases and the J segment 6 bases; nucleotides outside the gene matches: 5. The CDR3 runs 14 residues. CDR3: CASSLVQGEDGYTF. In DNA, the CDR3 is TGCGCCAGCAGCTTGGTGCAGGGGGAAGATGGCTACACCTTC.

V gene TRBV6-2 or TRBV6-3 combines with J gene TRBJ1-2; D remains unclear. Germline V gives CDR1 MNHEY, CDR2 SVGEGT. The CDR3 spans 16 residues. Trimming removed 7 bases at V and 4 bases at J, with 22 bases between. CDR3 coding DNA: TGTGCCAGCACCTTTACCTTGGGCGGATTGACCTATGGCTACACCTTC. Translation gives CASTFTLGGLTYGYTF.

With regard to this clonotype: The germline gene is not matched at one end of the junction; a read error may be the cause. The V and J genes are TRBV5-5 and TRBJ1-4, with 7 positions matching TRBD1. The length of the CDR3 is 15 residues. Germline V gene data show CDR1 as SGHKS and CDR2 as YYEKEE (reference sequence). The CDR3 bases are TGTGCCAGCAGCTGGGCAGGGGGTACTAACGAAAAACTGTTTTTT. This sequence encodes CASSWAGGTNEKLFF.

The chain couples TRBV6-1 to TRBJ1-6; D is perhaps TRBD1 (5 bases). V was cut by 6 bases and J by 8 bases, with 8 bases left in between. Germline V gene data show CDR1 as MNHNS and CDR2 as SASEGT. This CDR3 is 12 amino acids long. The CDR3 sequence: CASRTADSPLHF. As DNA, the CDR3 is TGTGCCAGCAGGACAGCAGATTCACCCCTCCACTTT.

This clonotype was seen many times. The chain is built from TRBV9 and TRBJ1-6, with D perhaps matching TRBD1 (6 bases). The V end was cut by 10 bases, the J end by 6 bases, with 26 bases between. The CDR3 totals 17 residues. From germline, CDR1 is SGDLS and CDR2 YYNGEE. Here the CDR3 DNA reads TGTGCCGGGCCGCCACGGACCGGGACAAGTTGTAATTCACCCCTCCACTTT. Its translation: CAGPPRTGTSCNSPLHF.

The rearrangement links TRBV11-2 to TRBJ1-2; D unresolved. The germline V gene encodes CDR1 SGHAT and CDR2 FQNNGV. The CDR3 consists of 15 residues. Trimming removed 6 bases at V and 0 bases at J, with 14 bases between. CDR3 protein: CASRGIGPPNYGYTF. CDR3 DNA: TGTGCCAGCAGGGGGATAGGGCCGCCTAACTATGGCTACACCTTC.

The gene calls are TRBV7-2 and TRBJ2-7, with D perhaps matching TRBD2 (6 bases). CDR3 size: 15 residues. Trimming removed 6 bases from V and 2 bases from J, with 17 bases in between. Germline CDR1 and CDR2: SGHTA and FQGNSA. In nucleotides, the CDR3 is TGTGCCAGCAGAGCCGGAGGGACCGTTACCTACGAGCAGTACTTC. Residues: CASRAGGTVTYEQYF. Together with reference TRBV7-2 and TRBJ2-7, the CDR3 gives the full variable domain: GAGVSQSPSNKVTEKGKDVELRCDPISGHTALYWYRQSLGQGLEFLIYFQGNSAPDKSGLPSDRFSAERTGGSVSTLTIQRTQQEDSAVYLCASRAGGTVTYEQYFGPGTRLTVT.

The gene calls are TRBV12-3 or TRBV12-4 and TRBJ2-5; D is unresolved. The CDR3 covers 14 residues. Trimming stripped 3 bases from V and 1 base from J, with 9 bases between. DNA for the CDR3: TGTGCCAGCAGTTTTGGTGTCAGCCAAGAGACCCAGTACTTC. Its translation is CASSFGVSQETQYF.

The chain is built from TRBV7-2 and TRBJ1-1; D gene unclear. With 1 base removed from V and 0 bases from J, the gap between germline ends came to 9 bases. The CDR3 length is 15 residues. The germline V gene encodes CDR1 SGHTA and CDR2 FQGNSA. CDR3 loop: CASSLVGNMNTEAFF. The CDR3 DNA is TGTGCCAGCAGCTTAGTAGGGAACATGAACACTGAAGCTTTCTTT.

The chain couples TRBV4-3 to TRBJ2-1, with 8 bases lining up with TRBD1. The germline gives CDR1 LGHNA, CDR2 YSLEER. V gave up 0 bases and J gave up 15 bases; unmatched junction bases: 13. The CDR3 spans 15 residues. The CDR3 region has the DNA TGCGCCAGCAGCCAAGACATCCAGGGACAGGCACAGAGGTTCTTC. Its protein product is CASSQDIQGQAQRFF.

In its sample, this clonotype was seen many times. The rearrangement links TRBV12-3 or TRBV12-4 to TRBJ2-1, with D hard to call. Trimming took off 3 bases at V and 6 bases at J, with 9 bases between the two ends. The length of the CDR3 is 13 residues. CDR3 region: CASSLPGINEQFF. CDR3 sequence (DNA): TGTGCCAGCAGTTTGCCAGGCATCAATGAGCAGTTCTTC.

The chain carries TRBV12-3 or TRBV12-4 and TRBJ1-5, with D perhaps TRBD1 (5 bases). V lost 1 base and J 6 bases, leaving 7 bases between the germline ends. The CDR3 consists of 13 residues. The CDR3 spells CASSLGRAQPQHF. The CDR3, as DNA: TGTGCCAGCAGTTTAGGCAGGGCTCAGCCCCAGCATTTT.

This clonotype was observed a few times. V gene TRBV9 combines with J gene TRBJ2-1; D uncertain. The CDR3 totals 15 residues. The germline gives CDR1 SGDLS, CDR2 YYNGEE. V was cut by 0 bases and J by 4 bases, with 11 bases left in between. DNA for the CDR3: TGTGCCAGCAGCGTAGTCCCCTCTCCGTACAATGAGCAGTTCTTC. This translates into CASSVVPSPYNEQFF. Using reference TRBV9 and TRBJ2-1 for the parts outside the CDR3, the full variable domain is DSGVTQTPKHLITATGQRVTLRCSPRSGDLSVYWYQQSLDQGLQFLIQYYNGEERAKGNILERFSAQQFPDLHSELNLSSLELGDSALYFCASSVVPSPYNEQFFGPGTRLTVL.

This clonotype was detected ten times or more. The rearrangement links TRBV4-1 to TRBJ2-3; 10 nucleotides agree with TRBD2. The germline gives CDR1 MGHRA, CDR2 YSYEKL. The junction had 5 bases not matched to a gene; V was cut back by 5 bases and J by 3 bases. The CDR3 length is 15 residues. CDR3 protein: CASSSASGGTDTQYF. CDR3 bases: TGCGCCAGCAGCTCGGCTAGCGGGGGTACAGATACGCAGTATTTT.

V gene TRBV12-3 or TRBV12-4 combines with J gene TRBJ1-5, with a possible D match to TRBD1 (5 bases). The CDR3 totals 12 residues. V lost 7 bases and J lost 7, with 11 bases in between. This CDR3 is CASNEGDQPQHF. The CDR3 coding sequence is TGTGCCAGCAACGAAGGGGACCAGCCCCAGCATTTT.

In its sample, this clonotype was seen a few times. The chain has TRBV6-2 or TRBV6-3 and TRBJ2-1; 10 bases map to TRBD2. Per germline, CDR1 MNHEY and CDR2 SVGEGT. The CDR3 length is 17 residues. After removal of 7 bases from V and 12 bases from J, the junction contained 21 bases not matched to a gene. The CDR3 spells CASTHGVAGGPSQGQFF. The CDR3 bases are TGTGCCAGCACCCACGGGGTAGCGGGGGGCCCATCCCAAGGGCAGTTCTTC.

V and J are TRBV6-6 and TRBJ1-2, with D hard to call. The CDR3 length is 13 residues. Trimming removed 4 bases at V and 5 bases at J, with 11 bases between. From germline, CDR1 is MNHNY and CDR2 SVGAGI (reference sequence). The chain's CDR3 is CASSSSTEYGYTF. In DNA form, the CDR3 reads TGTGCCAGCAGTTCGTCGACTGAATATGGCTACACCTTC.